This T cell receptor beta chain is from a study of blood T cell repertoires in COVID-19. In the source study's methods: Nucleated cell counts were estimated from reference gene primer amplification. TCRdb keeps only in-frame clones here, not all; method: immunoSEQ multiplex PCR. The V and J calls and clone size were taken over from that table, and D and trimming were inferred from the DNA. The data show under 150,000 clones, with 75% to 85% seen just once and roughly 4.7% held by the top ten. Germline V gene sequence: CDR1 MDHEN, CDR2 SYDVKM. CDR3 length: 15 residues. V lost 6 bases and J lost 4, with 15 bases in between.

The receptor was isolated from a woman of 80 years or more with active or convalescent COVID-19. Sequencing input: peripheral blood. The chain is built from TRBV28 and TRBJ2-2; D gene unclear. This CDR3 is CASRPRGTPTGELFF. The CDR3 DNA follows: TGTGCCAGCAGGCCCCGAGGAACCCCCACCGGGGAGCTGTTTTTT. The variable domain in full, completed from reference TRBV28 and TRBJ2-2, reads DVKVTQSSRYLVKRTGEKVFLECVQDMDHENMFWYRQDPGLGLRLIYFSYDVKMKEKGDIPEGYSVSREKKERFSLILESASTNQTSMYLCASRPRGTPTGELFFGEGSRLTVL.